Following are 20 T cell receptor beta chains from one sample sequenced in a study of PD-1 blockade in mismatch repair-deficient tumors. Sequencing used immunoSEQ multiplex PCR; TCRdb keeps in-frame clones, though not all of them. The sample yields around 9,400 clones, approximately 85% seen once. The source was PBMCs, collected almost 47 weeks after starting pembrolizumab. The receptors here all came from an adult with mismatch repair-deficient cancer.

V is TRBV28 and J is TRBJ2-5, with 8 bases fitting TRBD1. V shed 7 bases and J 5 bases; nucleotides not matched to a gene: 6. Germline loops: CDR1 MDHEN, CDR2 SYDVKM. This CDR3 comprises 13 residues. The CDR3, as DNA: TGTGCCAGCAAGGCAGGGGGCGGGGAGACCCAGTACTTC. Its protein is CASKAGGGETQYF.

V gene TRBV20-1 combines with J gene TRBJ2-7, with D tentatively TRBD2 (5 bases). Germline V gives CDR1 DFQATT, CDR2 SNEGSKA (reference sequence). The V end lost 4 bases, the J end lost 3 bases, and 7 bases lay between the germline ends. This CDR3 spans 11 amino acids. CDR3 DNA sequence: TGCAGTGCTAAGAGCGGCTACGAGCAGTACTTC. Translation: CSAKSGYEQYF.

The chain has TRBV18 and TRBJ1-2; D is perhaps TRBD1 (6 bases). Looked up from germline, CDR1 is KGHSH and CDR2 is LQKENI. Trimming left V 0 bases short and J 8 bases short, with 13 bases between. CDR3 size: 14 residues. The CDR3 nucleotides are TGTGCCAGCTCACCACCGAGCAGGGGTGACGGCTACACCTTC. Its protein is CASSPPSRGDGYTF.

The CDR3 region is CASSLVGTSGTDTQYF. The CDR3, as DNA: TGTGCCAGCAGCTTAGTGGGGACTAGCGGCACAGATACGCAGTATTTT. This chain connects TRBV7-9 to TRBJ2-3, with 10 bases that match TRBD2. CDR1 SEHNR and CDR2 FQNEAQ come from the germline V gene (reference sequence). CDR3 length: 16 residues. Losses at the gene ends were 1 base for V and 1 base for J; bases not matched to a gene: 2.

The chain links TRBV6-5 to TRBJ1-2, with 10 bases that match TRBD1. The V segment lost 5 bases and the J segment 4 bases; nucleotides outside the gene matches: 4. CDR3 size: 14 residues. Per germline, CDR1 MNHEY and CDR2 SVGAGI. CDR3 sequence: CASSIRDRGYGYTF. CDR3 DNA sequence: TGTGCCAGCAGTATTAGGGACAGGGGCTATGGCTACACCTTC.

This chain joins TRBV5-1 and TRBJ2-2, with TRBD2 matching over 12 bases. The junction had 2 bases not matched to a gene; V was cut back by 0 bases and J by 2 bases. The CDR3 loop spans 17 amino acids. Per germline, CDR1 SGHRS and CDR2 YFSETQ. CDR3 sequence reads: CASSLALAGGNTGELFF. In DNA, the CDR3 is TGCGCCAGCAGCTTGGCACTAGCGGGAGGAAACACCGGGGAGCTGTTTTTT.

The chain has TRBV5-1 and TRBJ1-1, with D maybe TRBD1 (5 bases). CDR3 length: 14 amino acids. V was shortened by 4 bases and J by 0 bases, with 10 bases between the two germline ends. Germline CDR1 and CDR2: SGHRS and YFSETQ. CDR3 nucleotides: TGCGCCAGCAGCGGGGAGGGACTGAACACTGAAGCTTTCTTT. This codes for CASSGEGLNTEAFF.

This clone is a singleton in its sample. V and J are TRBV7-6 and TRBJ2-1, with 7 bases fitting TRBD2. The CDR3 length is 15 residues. Per the germline V gene, CDR1 is SGHVS and CDR2 is FNYEAQ. The ends lost 10 bases at V and 7 bases at J; junction bases unmatched: 16. The CDR3 nucleotides read TGTGCCACTCTCAATCTCGCGGGAGAGGGTAATGAGCAGTTCTTC. Residues: CATLNLAGEGNEQFF.

The CDR3 loop reads CARSLDKRENTEAFF. CDR3 nucleotides: TGTGCCAGAAGCTTGGACAAGCGAGAGAACACTGAAGCTTTCTTT. The chain recombines TRBV5-3 with TRBJ1-1; D remains ambiguous. TRBV5-3 is identified as an open reading frame with a role that is uncertain. Deletions cut 0 bases from V and 1 base from J, with 10 bases between. The CDR3 has 15 residues.

The genes are TRBV15 and TRBJ2-1, with 8 bases identical to TRBD2. J was trimmed by 8 bases and V by 1 base; bases with no gene match: 10. The germline V gene encodes CDR1 LNHNV and CDR2 YYDKDF (reference sequence). The CDR3 sequence is 16 residues long. The chain's CDR3 is CATSRVLAGGNYEQFF. The CDR3 DNA reads as TGTGCCACCAGCAGAGTCCTAGCGGGCGGGAACTATGAGCAGTTCTTC.

The chain links TRBV19 to TRBJ2-3; 7 nucleotides line up with TRBD2. V lost 3 bases and J lost 0; bases outside the gene matches: 9. The CDR3 covers 17 residues. In germline, CDR1 is LNHDA, CDR2 SQIVND (reference sequence). The CDR3 DNA reads TGTGCCAGTAGTATCGGAGTAGCGGGTTCTAGCACAGATACGCAGTATTTT. Translating gives CASSIGVAGSSTDTQYF.

The V and J genes are TRBV11-2 and TRBJ2-1; TRBD2 aligns across 9 bases. This CDR3 is built from 13 residues. Germline V gives CDR1 SGHAT, CDR2 FQNNGV. Trimming cost V 4 bases and J 6 bases; bases outside gene matches: 1. The CDR3 coding sequence is TGTGCCAGCAGCTCGACTAGCGGCAATGAGCAGTTCTTC. This gives the protein CASSSTSGNEQFF. The full variable domain, rest sourced from reference TRBV11-2 and TRBJ2-1, is EAGVAQSPRYKIIEKRQSVAFWCNPISGHATLYWYQQILGQGPKLLIQFQNNGVVDDSQLPKDRFSAERLKGVDSTLKIQPAKLEDSAVYLCASSSTSGNEQFFGPGTRLTVL.

This rearrangement joins TRBV18 to TRBJ2-1; possibly TRBD1 for D (6 bases). There are 12 residues in the CDR3. V lost 5 bases and J 8 bases, leaving 10 bases between the germline ends. The V gene's germline CDR1 is KGHSH and CDR2 LQKENI. CDR3 amino acids: CASSSNRDEQFF. The CDR3 DNA reads TGTGCCAGCTCAAGTAACAGGGATGAGCAGTTCTTC.

The chain is built from TRBV10-3 and TRBJ2-1, with TRBD2 identical over 9 bases. The CDR3 consists of 17 residues. Germline V gene lookup returns CDR1 ENHRY and CDR2 SYGVKD. V shed 0 bases, J shed 3 bases, and the junction held 6 bases outside the gene matches. The CDR3 sequence is CAISESKASGDYNEQFF. CDR3 DNA: TGTGCCATCAGTGAGTCGAAGGCTAGCGGGGACTACAATGAGCAGTTCTTC.

This clone was counted a few times. The chain recombines TRBV27 with TRBJ2-7; 9 bases match TRBD1. Germline-derived CDR1 and CDR2 are MNHEY and SMNVEV (reference sequence). The CDR3 is 14 amino acids. The junction had 4 bases not matched to a gene; V was cut back by 5 bases and J by 2 bases. CDR3 sequence (DNA): TGTGCCAGCAGTCGACGGACAGGGGCCTACGAGCAGTACTTC. Protein: CASSRRTGAYEQYF.

The chain uses TRBV2 and TRBJ2-7; 10 bases map to TRBD1. CDR1 is SNHLY and CDR2 is FYNNEI in the germline V gene. The ends lost 5 bases at V and 6 bases at J; junction bases unmatched: 4. This CDR3 spans 13 amino acids. The CDR3 DNA sequence: TGTGCCAGCAGTCGGGACAGGGGAGTCGAGCAGTACTTC. Translation: CASSRDRGVEQYF.

The chain uses TRBV9 and TRBJ2-2; TRBD2 aligns across 8 bases. In germline, CDR1 is SGDLS, CDR2 YYNGEE. There are 19 residues in the CDR3. Losses at the gene ends were 0 bases for V and 6 bases for J; bases not matched to a gene: 16. CDR3: CASSVVSLAGGWGAGELFF. The DNA of the CDR3 is TGTGCCAGCAGCGTAGTATCGCTCGCGGGAGGTTGGGGGGCCGGGGAGCTGTTTTTT.

The chain joins TRBV14 to TRBJ1-2; 9 positions agree with TRBD1. There are 15 residues in the CDR3. Looked up from germline, CDR1 is SGHDN and CDR2 is FVKESK. After removal of 1 base from V and 5 bases from J, the junction contained 5 bases not matched to a gene. The DNA for the CDR3 is TGTGCCAGCAGCCAAGTACAGGGGGCGAGATATGGCTACACCTTC. Amino acids: CASSQVQGARYGYTF.

The chain links TRBV4-2 to TRBJ2-7; D may be TRBD2 (6 bases). The V gene lost 5 bases and the J gene lost 0 bases, with 17 bases spanning the gap. The CDR3 has 16 residues. Germline V lookup: CDR1 LGHNA, CDR2 YNFKEQ. DNA for the CDR3: TGTGCCAGCAGCTCTCGGGCCGGGAGAGGCTCCTACGAGCAGTACTTC. It codes for CASSSRAGRGSYEQYF.

The chain joins TRBV7-3 to TRBJ2-5; 9 nucleotides align to TRBD1. CDR1 is SGHTA and CDR2 is FQGTGA in the germline V gene. CDR3 length equals 15 residues. The trim removed 5 bases at V and 2 bases at J, leaving 6 bases unmatched. The CDR3 DNA is TGTGCCAGCAGCCTCGGACAGGGGCTGCAAGAGACCCAGTACTTC. Translated: CASSLGQGLQETQYF.